This T cell receptor beta chain was captured by sequencing in a study of CD8 T cells in ankylosing spondylitis (dated by TCRdb to 2016 to 2017). Concerning the study at large: The study set out to find disease-linked TCR variants by profiling T cell receptor beta repertoires in ankylosing spondylitis patients and healthy donors. The whole study cohort included over a hundred healthy donors and 25 ankylosing spondylitis patients. Peripheral blood was sampled, and synovial fluid was additionally collected from ankylosing spondylitis patients.

Broad study findings and their caveats: Blood from ankylosing spondylitis patients appeared to be characterized by a TCR beta motif composed of about eight highly homologous amino acid variants. According to the report, matched synovial fluid samples from ankylosing spondylitis patients were significantly enriched for the disease-linked clones. In peripheral blood, the disease-linked clones were found at relatively low frequencies and had a CD8+ phenotype. Some motif variants had previously been reported in the synovial fluid and blood of reactive arthritis patients, which suggests shared mechanisms of disease initiation.

This clonotype was recorded many times. No cognate antigen has been identified for it. Base qualities are not at hand, and no much larger clone is one base apart. Including cysteine and phenylalanine, the CDR3 has 14 amino acids. Of all the DNA, just the CDR3 is kept, 42 bases in frame from base 1. V lost 1 base and J lost 5 bases; the stretch between them is 9 bases long. CDR1 is given as LGHNA and CDR2 as YSLEER, both from the germline V gene. The sequencer listed for this sample is Illumina HiSeq 2500. TCR beta libraries were prepared by quantitative 5'-RACE with molecular barcodes. For the original study's pipeline: To identify disease-linked TCR variants, a new computational method was used, one built on a probabilistic model of VDJ rearrangement. TCRdb passed the public sequencing reads through fastp at Q25 and MiXCR, retaining productive beta sequences. Each entry merges the rows of one CDR3 protein and shows their most common DNA and genes. For this entry, the V and J calls and clone size follow TCRdb and not the study's own pipeline. In this sample the table shows roughly 230,000 distinct CDR3 sequences, over 7% of which occur a single time. Together, the top ten hold 4% to 5.5% of the sample.

The receptor was derived from a female donor with ankylosing spondylitis or in good health (not recorded which). The chain is encoded by TRBV4-3 joined to TRBJ2-1; a weak D assignment points to TRBD1 (5 bases agree). Material: blood, either unsorted or a sorted T cell fraction (not recorded which). The bases are TGCGCCAGCAGCCAAGGGGGCCCCCACAATGAGCAGTTCTTC. Its translation reads: CASSQGGPHNEQFF.